This is a list of T cell receptor beta chains from one sample in a study of cytomegalovirus exposure and HLA in healthy donors. Clones were sequenced by immunoSEQ multiplex PCR, and TCRdb holds only the in-frame ones, with some missing. The table lists 100,000 to 150,000 clones, 70% to 85% of them singletons, with 11% in the top ten. Sequenced sample: PBMCs. All receptors derive from a woman aged 45 to 65 in good health and CMV-seropositive. Both conserved end residues are part of each CDR3. Fields, in order: J gene, clone size, D gene, V gene, CDR3 protein, CDR3 DNA. D genes are given only for firm matches. Clone size is shown for a subset of rows, as once, few, many or a class of expanded clone.

TRBJ2-7 | NA | NA | TRBV5-6 | CASSLGQPTYEQYF | TGTGCCAGCAGCCTCGGACAGCCCACCTACGAGCAGTACTTC
TRBJ2-7 | NA | TRBD1 | TRBV7-2 | CASTPGTGVHEQYF | TGTGCCAGCACCCCCGGGACAGGGGTCCACGAGCAGTACTTC
TRBJ2-2 | NA | NA | TRBV10-3 | CAISSGTNTGELFF | TGTGCCATCAGCTCCGGGACAAACACCGGGGAGCTGTTTTTT
TRBJ2-7 | NA | TRBD1 | TRBV7-2 | CASSDRQGSTYEQYF | TGTGCCAGCAGCGATCGACAGGGGTCAACTTACGAGCAGTACTTC
TRBJ2-7 | few | NA | TRBV29-1 | CSVIAAAYEQYF | TGCAGCGTTATAGCGGCAGCCTACGAGCAGTACTTC
TRBJ1-1 | NA | TRBD1 | TRBV5-1 | CASSRQGPNTEAFF | TGCGCCAGCAGCCGACAGGGACCGAACACTGAAGCTTTCTTT
TRBJ1-4 | NA | TRBD1 | TRBV6-1 | CASSAGRGNEKLFF | TGTGCCAGCAGTGCGGGCAGGGGGAATGAAAAACTGTTTTTT
TRBJ2-7 | NA | NA | TRBV7-8 | CASSFGSSSHEQYF | TGTGCCAGCAGCTTCGGGAGTAGCTCCCACGAGCAGTACTTC
TRBJ2-7 | NA | TRBD2 | TRBV7-2 | CASSAIASGAYEQYF | TGTGCCAGCAGCGCGATCGCTAGCGGAGCCTACGAGCAGTACTTC
TRBJ2-1 | NA | TRBD2 | TRBV6-6 | CASSPLSSGAYNEQFF | TGTGCCAGCTCGCCCCTTTCTAGCGGGGCTTACAATGAGCAGTTCTTC
TRBJ1-5 | NA | TRBD1 | TRBV19 | CASSRFGTVNQPQHF | TGTGCCAGTAGTCGTTTCGGGACAGTCAATCAGCCCCAGCATTTT
TRBJ1-1 | NA | TRBD1 | TRBV6-4 | CASRNRGNTEAFF | TGTGCCAGCAGGAACAGGGGTAACACTGAAGCTTTCTTT
TRBJ1-2 | NA | TRBD1 | TRBV5-1 | CASSRQGEEGYTF | TGCGCCAGCAGCCGGCAGGGGGAAGAAGGCTACACCTTC
TRBJ1-5 | few | NA | TRBV18 | CASSQSGTNQPQHF | TGTGCCAGCTCTCAATCCGGGACAAATCAGCCCCAGCATTTT
TRBJ1-6 | NA | TRBD1 | TRBV10-3 | CAIRDPGQPRTTLSPLHF | TGTGCCATCAGGGATCCGGGACAGCCTCGGACCACCCTTTCACCCCTCCACTTT
TRBJ1-2 | NA | NA | TRBV9 | CASSVRDTEGYGYTF | TGTGCCAGCAGCGTACGGGACACCGAGGGGTATGGCTACACCTTC
TRBJ2-5 | NA | TRBD2 | TRBV19 | CASGTSIGETQYF | TGTGCCAGTGGGACTAGTATAGGAGAGACCCAGTACTTC
TRBJ2-1 | NA | TRBD1 | TRBV20-1 | CSVTGDDEQFF | TGCAGCGTCACAGGGGACGATGAGCAGTTCTTC
TRBJ1-1 | NA | NA | TRBV7-9 | CASLTGSLDTEAFF | TGTGCCAGTCTAACAGGGTCTTTGGACACTGAAGCTTTCTTT
TRBJ1-3 | NA | NA | TRBV16 | CASSQLSSGNTIYF | TGTGCCAGCAGCCAATTGAGCTCTGGAAACACCATATATTTT
TRBJ2-3 | NA | NA | TRBV28 | CASSQKSTDTQYF | TGTGCCAGCAGTCAGAAAAGCACAGATACGCAGTATTTT
TRBJ1-5 | NA | NA | TRBV21-1 | CASSITGAGGSNQPQHF | TGTGCCAGCAGCATCACAGGGGCTGGGGGTAGCAATCAGCCCCAGCATTTT
TRBJ1-2 | NA | TRBD1 | TRBV9 | CASSEPGTGRSGRYGYTF | TGTGCCAGCAGCGAACCCGGGACAGGAAGGAGTGGTAGATATGGCTACACCTTC
TRBJ1-2 | NA | TRBD1 | TRBV29-1 | CSGRTGTGLDHGYTF | TGCAGCGGCCGGACAGGGACTGGTTTAGATCATGGCTACACCTTC
TRBJ1-1 | NA | NA | TRBV7-3 | CASSLDKGVSEAFF | TGTGCCAGCAGCTTAGACAAGGGGGTTTCTGAAGCTTTCTTT
TRBJ2-7 | few | TRBD1 | TRBV18 | CASSQNQDRAQYF | TGTGCCAGCTCACAAAACCAGGACAGGGCGCAGTACTTC
TRBJ1-1 | NA | TRBD1 | TRBV18 | CASSPTTGQGGFAFF | TGTGCCAGCTCTCCTACTACGGGACAGGGAGGGTTCGCTTTCTTT
TRBJ1-1 | NA | NA | TRBV5-1 | CASSFGGVGTEAFF | TGCGCCAGCAGCTTTGGGGGGGTGGGCACTGAAGCTTTCTTT
TRBJ2-6 | NA | TRBD1 | TRBV7-2 | CASSLDRSSGANVLTF | TGTGCCAGCAGCTTGGACAGGAGCTCTGGGGCCAACGTCCTGACTTTC
TRBJ1-1 | NA | NA | TRBV7-8 | CASNLQGMGLSEAFF | TGTGCCAGCAACCTACAGGGTATGGGGCTCTCTGAAGCTTTCTTT